This passage covers 12 T cell receptor beta chains from one sample sequenced in a study of cytomegalovirus exposure and HLA in healthy donors. The PCR ran on 60 Vbeta and 13 Jbeta primers. Generated by immunoSEQ multiplex PCR, the TCRdb table keeps only in-frame clones and is missing some. The repertoire has under 75,000 clones, 86% of them found once; the top ten carry 2%. Specimen: PBMCs. The source is a woman aged 25 to 39 in good health and CMV-seronegative.

This clone was picked up one time. This chain connects TRBV11-2 to TRBJ2-5, with 12 bases matching TRBD1. The last part of the DNA fits TRBJ2-7 better; the J call may be wrong. The CDR3 is 16 amino acids. Germline values: CDR1 SGHAT, CDR2 FQNNGV. As DNA, the CDR3 is TGTGCCAGCAGCATCCCGGGACAGGGGGCGGCCTACGAGCAGTACTTC. The encoded protein is CASSIPGQGAAYEQYF.

This chain joins TRBV2 and TRBJ2-6, with a weak D call TRBD1 (5 bases). The germline V gene encodes CDR1 SNHLY and CDR2 FYNNEI. This CDR3 spans 13 amino acids. V was trimmed by 7 bases and J by 13 bases, leaving 17 bases between them. The CDR3 region has the DNA TGTGCCAGCACAGCCACGCAGGGAAGAGTCCTGACTTTC. Protein product: CASTATQGRVLTF.

This clone has a handful of counts. V is TRBV28 and J is TRBJ2-7, with D possibly being TRBD2 (5 bases). The germline V gene encodes CDR1 MDHEN and CDR2 SYDVKM. The V end was cut by 3 bases, the J end by 3 bases, with 12 bases between. The CDR3 runs to 14 residues. CDR3 DNA: TGTGCCAGCAGTTTGAGCGGTCGGCTCTACGAGCAGTACTTC. Its protein is CASSLSGRLYEQYF.

DNA for the CDR3: TGTGCCAGCAGGGCGTTGGTGGACAGGTGGAACAATGAGCAGTTCTTC. Translated: CASRALVDRWNNEQFF. The V call is TRBV6-6, the J call TRBJ2-1; 7 bases fit TRBD1. Germline values: CDR1 MNHNY, CDR2 SVGAGI (reference sequence). V trimming: 6 bases; J trimming: 5 bases; junction bases outside the gene matches: 13. This CDR3 comprises 16 residues.

The count of this clone is one. The chain recombines TRBV27 with TRBJ1-1; D is ambiguous. There are 14 residues in the CDR3. Trimming took 2 bases from V and 10 from J, leaving 17 bases between them. The V gene's germline CDR1 is MNHEY and CDR2 SMNVEV (reference sequence). This CDR3 is CASSLRGELIVAFF. In DNA, the CDR3 is TGTGCCAGCAGTTTACGAGGAGAGCTGATAGTAGCTTTCTTT.

The chain is built from TRBV6-1 and TRBJ1-1; D is unresolved. Germline CDR1 is MNHNS and CDR2 is SASEGT. The V and J ends lost 3 bases and 1 base respectively, with 12 bases between them. The CDR3 spans 15 residues. The DNA for the CDR3 is TGTGCCAGCAGTGATATCCCCCGTAAGAACACTGAAGCTTTCTTT. This encodes CASSDIPRKNTEAFF.

The genes are TRBV5-1 and TRBJ2-3; the match to TRBD2 covers 12 bases. The CDR3 is 17 residues long. Germline assignment: CDR1 SGHRS and CDR2 YFSETQ. V was clipped by 4 bases and J by 0 bases; unmatched bases: 6. The CDR3 DNA sequence: TGCGCCAGCAGCCCGCTAGGGACTAGCGGGAGCACAGATACGCAGTATTTT. Residues: CASSPLGTSGSTDTQYF.

There are a few counts of this clone. The genes are TRBV5-4 and TRBJ2-5; 9 bases align to TRBD2. The length of the CDR3 is 18 residues. Germline assignment: CDR1 SGHNT and CDR2 YYREEE (reference sequence). J gave up 0 bases and V 0 bases, and 9 bases lay outside the gene matches. CDR3 DNA: TGTGCCAGCAGCTTGGGGATCAGGACTAGCGCGTACCAAGAGACCCAGTACTTC. Translated: CASSLGIRTSAYQETQYF.

This clone was counted a few times. This chain links TRBV7-6 with TRBJ1-1; D uncertain. The V end lost 4 bases, the J end lost 4 bases, and 16 bases lay between the germline ends. From germline, CDR1 is SGHVS and CDR2 FNYEAQ. The CDR3 covers 15 residues. The CDR3 sequence: CASSSDGEGGTEAFF. The DNA of the CDR3 is TGTGCCAGCAGCTCTGACGGGGAGGGAGGCACTGAAGCTTTCTTT.

The gene calls are TRBV7-8 and TRBJ1-2, with 8 bases matching TRBD1. The CDR3 length is 17 residues. Germline V gives CDR1 SGHVS, CDR2 FQNEAQ. V gave up 3 bases and J gave up 4 bases; unmatched junction bases: 13. CDR3 protein: CASSLGGPSGGGYGYTF. DNA of the CDR3: TGTGCCAGCAGCTTGGGGGGCCCGTCAGGGGGCGGCTATGGCTACACCTTC.

V usage is TRBV5-6 and J usage is TRBJ2-1; maybe TRBD2 (6 bases). This CDR3 has 13 residues. V lost 3 bases to trimming and J lost 5 bases, with 9 bases between them. CDR1 is SGHDT, CDR2 YYEEEE, per germline. Here the CDR3 DNA reads TGTGCCAGCAGCTCGGGACTTCACAATGAGCAGTTCTTC. Its translation is CASSSGLHNEQFF.

The chain carries TRBV2 and TRBJ2-2; the match to TRBD2 covers 12 bases. V was clipped by 4 bases and J by 1 base; unmatched bases: 4. The V gene's germline CDR1 is SNHLY and CDR2 FYNNEI. The CDR3 is 17 residues long. CDR3 sequence (DNA): TGTGCCAGCAGTGCCGGACTAGCGGGAAAGAACACCGGGGAGCTGTTTTTT. The encoded protein is CASSAGLAGKNTGELFF.